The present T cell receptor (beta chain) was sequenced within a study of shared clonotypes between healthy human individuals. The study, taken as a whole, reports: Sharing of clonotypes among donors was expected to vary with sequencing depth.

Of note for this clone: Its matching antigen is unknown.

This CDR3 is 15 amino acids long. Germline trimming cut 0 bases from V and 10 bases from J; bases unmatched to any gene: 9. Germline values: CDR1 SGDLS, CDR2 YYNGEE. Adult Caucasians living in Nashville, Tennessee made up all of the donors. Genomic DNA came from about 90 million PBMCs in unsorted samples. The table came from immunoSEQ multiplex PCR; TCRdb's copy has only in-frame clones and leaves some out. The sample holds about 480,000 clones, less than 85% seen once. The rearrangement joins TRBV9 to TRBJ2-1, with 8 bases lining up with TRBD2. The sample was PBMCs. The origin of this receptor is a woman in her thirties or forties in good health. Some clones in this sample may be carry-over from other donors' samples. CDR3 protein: CASSVEPGGSREQFF. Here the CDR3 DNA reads TGTGCCAGCAGCGTAGAGCCGGGGGGGAGTAGGGAGCAGTTCTTC. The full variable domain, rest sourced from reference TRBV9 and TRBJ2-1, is DSGVTQTPKHLITATGQRVTLRCSPRSGDLSVYWYQQSLDQGLQFLIQYYNGEERAKGNILERFSAQQFPDLHSELNLSSLELGDSALYFCASSVEPGGSREQFFGPGTRLTVL.